This is a list of T cell receptor beta chains from one sample in a study of OX40 agonist ivuxolimab in advanced cancers. Here immunoSEQ multiplex PCR was the method, and the copy in TCRdb shows in-frame clones only, minus some. The table lists about 53,000 clones, around 91% of them singletons. This specimen consisted of CD4+ or CD8+ T cells sorted from blood, obtained in a trial of the OX40 agonist ivuxolimab. The receptors come from an adult with an advanced solid tumor such as melanoma, head and neck, liver or kidney cancer. Each CDR3 is given with its conserved first and last residue. A D gene is named only where the DNA matches it firmly. Not all rows give a size; the values are once, few, many and, for expanded clones, a class.

d_call j_call clone_size v_call cdr3_nt cdr3_aa
NA TRBJ2-3 NA TRBV30 TGTGCCTGGAGCCGTTCAGGAGATACGCAGTATTTT CAWSRSGDTQYF
TRBD1 TRBJ1-2 NA TRBV5-4 TGTGCCAGCAGCTCGGACAGGGGCGGCTATGGCTACACCTTC CASSSDRGGYGYTF
TRBD1 TRBJ1-6 NA TRBV18 TGTGCCAGCTCACTTGGACAGGGACCGAATTCACCCCTCCACTTT CASSLGQGPNSPLHF
NA TRBJ2-5 once TRBV7-8 TGTGCCAGCAGCTTAGGAACTCAAGAGACCCAGTACTTC CASSLGTQETQYF
NA TRBJ2-5 NA TRBV19 TGTGCCAGTAGTCTTCAGCTCCAAGAGACCCAGTACTTC CASSLQLQETQYF
NA TRBJ2-3 NA TRBV11-2 TGTGCCAGCAGCTTGCTGGAATCAGATACGCAGTATTTT CASSLLESDTQYF
NA TRBJ1-1 NA TRBV28 TGTGCCAGCAGTTTAAAGGTGAACACTGAAGCTTTCTTT CASSLKVNTEAFF
NA TRBJ1-1 NA TRBV6-1 TGTGCCAGCACGGGGCAGAACACTGAAGCTTTCTTT CASTGQNTEAFF
TRBD1 TRBJ1-2 few TRBV29-1 TGCAGCGACCGGGGACAGGGGGCGGGTGGCTACACCTTC CSDRGQGAGGYTF
NA TRBJ1-1 medium-sized TRBV28 TGTGCCAGCAGTTTTCAGCACACTGAAGCTTTCTTT CASSFQHTEAFF
NA TRBJ1-1 NA TRBV5-1 TGCGCCAGCAGCTCAGGACAGACTGAAGCTTTCTTT CASSSGQTEAFF
TRBD1 TRBJ1-2 few TRBV7-2 TGTGCCAGCAGCTTTACCGGACAGGGGCGTATCTATGGCTACACCTTC CASSFTGQGRIYGYTF
NA TRBJ1-1 NA TRBV10-1 TGCGCCAGCTCCAGGGAGGCTAGGGACACTGAAGCTTTCTTT CASSREARDTEAFF
NA TRBJ2-1 NA TRBV14 TGTGCCAGCAGCCAAGTTTCTCCTTACAATGAGCAGTTCTTC CASSQVSPYNEQFF
TRBD1 TRBJ1-2 NA TRBV6-5 TGTGCCAGCAGTTACTCCCCGACAGGGCGCGGCTACACCTTC CASSYSPTGRGYTF
TRBD1 TRBJ1-2 NA TRBV6-1 TGTGCCATGAGGACAGGGACATATGGCTACACCTTC CAMRTGTYGYTF
NA TRBJ1-3 NA TRBV7-9 TGTGCCAGCAGCTTAGGGGGGGACTCTGGAAACACCATATATTTT CASSLGGDSGNTIYF
NA TRBJ2-1 NA TRBV21-1 TGTGCCAGCAGCGAACGTAGAAATGAGCAGTTCTTC CASSERRNEQFF
TRBD1 TRBJ2-5 once TRBV7-3 TGTGCCAGCAGCCGTGGACAGGGGGTTTCCCAAGAGACCCAGTACTTC CASSRGQGVSQETQYF
NA TRBJ1-1 NA TRBV18 TGTGCCAGCTCACCACCCGCCCCTTCAGGTGAAGCTTTCTTT CASSPPAPSGEAFF
TRBD2 TRBJ2-2 NA TRBV5-4 TGTGCCAGCAGCCGGACTAGTGGGAACACCGGGGAGCTGTTTTTT CASSRTSGNTGELFF
NA TRBJ2-6 NA TRBV5-4 TGTGCCAGCAGCTCCGGTCCGGCACAGGGTCTTTCTGGGGCCAACGTCCTGACTTTC CASSSGPAQGLSGANVLTF
NA TRBJ1-1 NA TRBV7-9 TGTGCCAGCAGCCAAGCGGGGGGCACTGAAGCTTTCTTT CASSQAGGTEAFF
TRBD1 TRBJ2-1 NA TRBV27 TGTGCCAGCAGACAGGGGAATGAGCAGTTCTTC CASRQGNEQFF
TRBD2 TRBJ2-7 once TRBV27 TGTGCCAGCAGTTTTGGCGGGGGCTCCTACGAGCAGTACTTC CASSFGGGSYEQYF